The TCR beta chain described here comes from a study of T cells in Graves' hyperthyroidism and ophthalmopathy. Regarding the study as a whole: Most clonotypes that expanded in the thyroid above 0.001 also showed up in blood.

TCR beta CDR3 regions were amplified from RNA transcripts. A set of HTBI primers served as the primers for a first-round RT-PCR of the TCR CDR3. TCRdb reprocessed the multiplex PCR reads with MiXCR, giving one entry per CDR3 protein. This sample carries under 800,000 distinct CDR3 sequences, about 15% of them seen once, and the ten largest clones take about 10%. In germline, CDR1 is MNHEY, CDR2 SVGAGI. Trimming cost V 2 bases and J 6 bases; bases outside gene matches: 0. The CDR3 is made up of 12 amino acids. This clonotype has more than one count but fewer than ten. Its specificity is unknown. The source material was blood. The rearrangement links TRBV6-5 to TRBJ1-2, with TRBD1 identical over 7 bases. The sequence was collected from a woman aged 18-29 years with Graves' hyperthyroidism. CDR3 residues: CASSYGTDGYTF. The CDR3, as DNA: TGTGCCAGCAGTTACGGGACAGATGGCTACACCTTC.